The 15 T cell receptor beta chains given below trace back to one sample, sequenced in a study of blood T cell repertoires in COVID-19. The assay was immunoSEQ multiplex PCR, and TCRdb's table has in-frame clones only and misses some. Among fewer than 200,000 clones listed, 84% were seen once. Specimen: peripheral blood. These receptors were collected from a man between 35 and 55 years old who had recovered from COVID-19.

This chain joins TRBV24-1 and TRBJ1-5; D gene ambiguous. The CDR3 has 12 amino acids. Trimming removed 2 bases from V and 6 bases from J, with 4 bases in between. Germline CDR1 is KGHDR and CDR2 is SFDVKD. The CDR3 here is CATSDSGQPQHF. CDR3 nucleotide sequence: TGTGCCACCAGTGATTCCGGTCAGCCCCAGCATTTT.

The gene calls are TRBV4-2 and TRBJ1-4; 8 bases map to TRBD1. Germline V gene sequence: CDR1 LGHNA, CDR2 YNFKEQ. This CDR3 comprises 13 residues. V dropped 7 bases and J dropped 6; count of bases not matched to a gene: 4. The CDR3 DNA follows: TGTGCCAGCACCCGGGACAGGCATGAAAAACTGTTTTTT. It encodes CASTRDRHEKLFF.

The rearrangement uses TRBV28 and TRBJ2-7, with D maybe TRBD1 (6 bases). Per the germline V gene, CDR1 is MDHEN and CDR2 is SYDVKM. The CDR3 runs 16 residues. V gave up 5 bases and J gave up 2 bases, with 19 bases separating them. In nucleotides, the CDR3 is TGTGCCAGCAGTCGCCCCCGTGGGGGCGCCCCCTACGAGCAGTACTTC. This gives the protein CASSRPRGGAPYEQYF.

The rearrangement joins TRBV7-8 to TRBJ2-1; tentatively, D is TRBD2 (6 bases). V was shortened by 5 bases and J by 2 bases, with 22 bases between the two germline ends. Looked up from germline, CDR1 is SGHVS and CDR2 is FQNEAQ. The CDR3 loop spans 18 amino acids. CDR3 residues: CASSKGGFGGWTYNEQFF. Written as DNA, the CDR3 is TGTGCCAGCAGCAAAGGAGGATTTGGGGGGTGGACCTACAATGAGCAGTTCTTC. Filled out from reference TRBV7-8 and TRBJ2-1, the complete variable domain reads GAGVSQSPRYKVAKRGQDVALRCDPISGHVSLFWYQQALGQGPEFLTYFQNEAQLDKSGLPSDRFFAERPEGSVSTLKIQRTQQEDSAVYLCASSKGGFGGWTYNEQFFGPGTRLTVL.

The V and J genes are TRBV9 and TRBJ2-3; 8 bases fit TRBD2. V lost 3 bases and J lost 6; bases outside the gene matches: 9. The CDR3 is 15 amino acids. CDR1 and CDR2 from the germline V gene are SGDLS and YYNGEE. CDR3 DNA sequence: TGTGCCAGCAGCGCGGGGAGCGGGAGCGCGGATACGCAGTATTTT. This sequence encodes CASSAGSGSADTQYF.

This clone was seen only a few times. DNA of the CDR3: TGTGCCAGCAGCAGAGCTCCCGAGGGGAACACCGGGGAGCTGTTTTTT. Amino acids: CASSRAPEGNTGELFF. V and J are TRBV4-2 and TRBJ2-2; a weak D match, TRBD2 (5 bases). The germline V gene encodes CDR1 LGHNA and CDR2 YNFKEQ. V lost 5 bases and J 1 base, leaving 14 bases between the germline ends. The CDR3 runs to 16 residues.

The chain combines TRBV9 with TRBJ2-1; tentative D call: TRBD2 (6 bases). Germline CDR1 reads SGDLS; CDR2 reads YYNGEE. The CDR3 loop spans 17 amino acids. V lost 2 bases, J lost 4 bases, and 19 bases lay in between. CDR3 region: CASSVSWGVDSYNEQFF. Written as DNA, the CDR3 is TGTGCCAGCAGCGTTAGTTGGGGGGTGGATAGTTACAATGAGCAGTTCTTC.

The chain's CDR3 is CASSIGSGNTIYF. The CDR3 DNA reads TGTGCCAGTAGTATCGGCTCTGGAAACACCATATATTTT. The chain recombines TRBV19 with TRBJ1-3; D unresolved. Germline V gives CDR1 LNHDA, CDR2 SQIVND (reference sequence). The CDR3 spans 13 residues. V was pared by 3 bases and J by 0 bases, with 3 bases between.

The chain links TRBV6-2 or TRBV6-3 to TRBJ2-3; possible D gene TRBD1, 5 bases. V lost 0 bases and J lost 6, with 7 bases in between. Looked up from germline, CDR1 is MNHEY and CDR2 is SVGEGT. The CDR3 contains 13 residues. CDR3 sequence reads: CASSYSKGDTQYF. The DNA of the CDR3 is TGTGCCAGCAGTTACTCGAAGGGGGATACGCAGTATTTT.

The chain recombines TRBV28 with TRBJ1-5; D not certain. V lost 6 bases, J lost 1 base, and 13 bases lay in between. The germline V gene has CDR1 MDHEN and CDR2 SYDVKM. The length of the CDR3 is 15 residues. CDR3 sequence reads: CASRAPGVSNQPQHF. CDR3 in DNA: TGTGCCAGCAGAGCCCCGGGAGTCAGCAATCAGCCCCAGCATTTT. The variable domain in full, with the rest retrieved from reference TRBV28 and TRBJ1-5, is DVKVTQSSRYLVKRTGEKVFLECVQDMDHENMFWYRQDPGLGLRLIYFSYDVKMKEKGDIPEGYSVSREKKERFSLILESASTNQTSMYLCASRAPGVSNQPQHFGDGTRLSIL.

V is TRBV6-2 or TRBV6-3 and J is TRBJ2-1, with 7 bases lining up with TRBD2. Germline loops: CDR1 MNHEY, CDR2 SVGEGT. There are 14 residues in the CDR3. With 1 base clipped from V and 8 bases from J, the junction kept 5 bases outside the gene matches. In DNA, the CDR3 is TGTGCCAGCAGTTACTGGCGGGAGAATGATGAGCAGTTCTTC. It specifies CASSYWRENDEQFF.

The chain uses TRBV7-2 and TRBJ1-1; 8 bases agree with TRBD1. CDR3 length: 14 residues. Germline V gene lookup returns CDR1 SGHTA and CDR2 FQGNSA. Losses at the gene ends were 2 bases for V and 5 bases for J; bases not matched to a gene: 4. CDR3 nucleotides: TGTGCCAGCAGCTTAAGGCAGGGGGCGACTGAAGCTTTCTTT. It is translated as CASSLRQGATEAFF. Full variable domain (remainder filled in from reference TRBV7-2 and TRBJ1-1): GAGVSQSPSNKVTEKGKDVELRCDPISGHTALYWYRQSLGQGLEFLIYFQGNSAPDKSGLPSDRFSAERTGGSVSTLTIQRTQQEDSAVYLCASSLRQGATEAFFGQGTRLTVV.

V and J are TRBV27 and TRBJ2-1; 9 positions agree with TRBD1. J lost 16 bases, V lost 4 bases, and 14 bases had no gene match. Germline assignment: CDR1 MNHEY and CDR2 SMNVEV (reference sequence). The CDR3 is 14 residues long. Written as DNA, the CDR3 is TGTGCCAGCAGTTCGGGGACAGGGTTGATGGGAGGATTCTTC. It encodes CASSSGTGLMGGFF.

This chain joins TRBV27 and TRBJ2-1; TRBD1 aligns across 7 bases. This CDR3 is built from 13 residues. With V trimmed by 4 bases and J by 12 bases, 9 bases remained unmatched. Germline V lookup: CDR1 MNHEY, CDR2 SMNVEV (reference sequence). The CDR3 spells CASSSGQARWQFF. The CDR3 DNA reads TGTGCCAGCAGTTCCGGACAGGCCCGCTGGCAGTTCTTC.

This sequence joins TRBV7-9 and TRBJ2-1, with D unresolved. Trimming stripped 2 bases from V and 5 bases from J, with 4 bases between. Germline V gene sequence: CDR1 SEHNR, CDR2 FQNEAQ (reference sequence). CDR3 length: 12 amino acids. In nucleotides, the CDR3 is TGTGCCAGCAGCTTACACAACAATGAGCAGTTCTTC. This codes for CASSLHNNEQFF. The variable domain in full, completed from reference TRBV7-9 and TRBJ2-1, reads DTGVSQNPRHKITKRGQNVTFRCDPISEHNRLYWYRQTLGQGPEFLTYFQNEAQLEKSRLLSDRFSAERPKGSFSTLEIQRTEQGDSAMYLCASSLHNNEQFFGPGTRLTVL.